A single TCR beta chain is shown here with its context. The antigen is unknown. It may be a read error: a sequence one base away is much more abundant. This sample was included in a study of tumor and adjacent non-tumor tissue in lung cancer. In the study overall: The cohort had about 12 adenocarcinoma, a couple of squamous cell and 1 small cell patients.

Per the germline V gene, CDR1 is DFQATT and CDR2 is SNEGSKA (reference sequence). This CDR3 spans 13 amino acids. V lost 4 bases, J lost 8 bases, and 14 bases lay in between. RNA was extracted from bulk tissue without any cell sorting. TCRbeta libraries were built with three rounds of nested PCR, modified from ARM-PCR. TCRdb called the multiplex PCR reads again in MiXCR, with one record for every CDR3 protein. The table includes 200,000 to 250,000 distinct CDR3 sequences, 71% detected once. Whole-study findings and limits: Normal lung showed higher cumulative top 100 clone frequency than tumor. Compared with tumor, normal lung showed significantly lower TCR diversity. Higher tumor TCR diversity was associated with shorter survival.

The specimen was lung tumor tissue. The chain links TRBV20-1 to TRBJ1-4; D is undetermined. The TCR comes from a man aged 60-69 years with non-small cell lung cancer. CDR3 sequence: CSAKSTLGEKLFF. CDR3 coding DNA: TGCAGTGCTAAGTCTACCTTGGGGGAAAAACTGTTTTTT.